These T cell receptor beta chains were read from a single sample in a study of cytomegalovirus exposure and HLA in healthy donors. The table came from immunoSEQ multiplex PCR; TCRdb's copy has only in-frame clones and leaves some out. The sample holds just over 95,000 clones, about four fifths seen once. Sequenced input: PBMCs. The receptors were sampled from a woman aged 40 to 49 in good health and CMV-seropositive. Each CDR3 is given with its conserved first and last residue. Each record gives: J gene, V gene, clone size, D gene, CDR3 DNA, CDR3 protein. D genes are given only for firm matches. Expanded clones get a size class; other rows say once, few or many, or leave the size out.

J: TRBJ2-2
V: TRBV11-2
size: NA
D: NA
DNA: TGTGCCAGCAGCTCACCCCACATCGGGGAGCTGTTTTTT
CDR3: CASSSPHIGELFF

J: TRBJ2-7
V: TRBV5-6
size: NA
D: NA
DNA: TGTGCCAGCAGCCCCCTAGGAGGCGGGTACGAGCAGTACTTC
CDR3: CASSPLGGGYEQYF

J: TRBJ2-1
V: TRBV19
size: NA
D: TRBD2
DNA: TGTGCCAGTAGTTCCCACCGAGCGGGAAATAGGAATGAGCAGTTCTTC
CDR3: CASSSHRAGNRNEQFF

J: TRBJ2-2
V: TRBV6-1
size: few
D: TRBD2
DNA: TGTGCCACCCACCTACTAGCGGGAGTGGCCGGGGAGCTGTTTTTT
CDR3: CATHLLAGVAGELFF

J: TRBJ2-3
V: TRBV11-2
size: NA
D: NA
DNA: TGTGCCAGCAGCCCCCGCCCGGGAGGGGGCCCGGATACGCAGTATTTT
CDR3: CASSPRPGGGPDTQYF

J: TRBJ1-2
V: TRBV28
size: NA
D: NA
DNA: TGTGCCAGCAGTCCCCGCCGTGGGGGGGCCCTCGGCTATGGCTACACCTTC
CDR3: CASSPRRGGALGYGYTF

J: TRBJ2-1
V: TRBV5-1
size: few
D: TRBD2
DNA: TGCGCCAGCAGCTTGTGGGGACTAGCGGGAGATTACAATGAGCAGTTCTTC
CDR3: CASSLWGLAGDYNEQFF

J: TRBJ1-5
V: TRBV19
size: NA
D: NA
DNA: TGTGCCAGCCTCAGTGGCAATCAGCCCCAGCATTTT
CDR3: CASLSGNQPQHF

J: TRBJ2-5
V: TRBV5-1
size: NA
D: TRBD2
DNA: TGCGCCAGCAGCTTGCTAGCGGGAGGAGGGCGGCAAGAGACCCAGTACTTC
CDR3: CASSLLAGGGRQETQYF

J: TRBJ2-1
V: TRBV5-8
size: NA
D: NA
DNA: TGTGCCAGCAGCGTGAGGGTGATTGAGCAGTTCTTC
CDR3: CASSVRVIEQFF

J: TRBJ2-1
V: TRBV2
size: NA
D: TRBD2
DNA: TGTGCCAGCGGCCCAAGACTAGCGGGAGTCAATGAGCAGTTCTTC
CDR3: CASGPRLAGVNEQFF

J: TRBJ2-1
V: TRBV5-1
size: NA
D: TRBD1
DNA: TGCGCCAGCCAACAGGGGGAGGACAATGAGCAGTTCTTC
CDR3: CASQQGEDNEQFF

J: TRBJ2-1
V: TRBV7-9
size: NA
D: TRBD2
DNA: TGTGCCAGCAGCGACAATCGGCTAGCGGAAGTCTACAATGAGCAGTTCTTC
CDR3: CASSDNRLAEVYNEQFF

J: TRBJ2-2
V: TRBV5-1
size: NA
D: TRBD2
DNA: TGCGCCAGCAGTGCGCTAGCGGGAGAACCCGGGGAGCTGTTTTTT
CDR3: CASSALAGEPGELFF

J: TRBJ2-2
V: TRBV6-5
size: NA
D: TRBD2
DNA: TGTGCCAGCAGTACGGGACTAGCTACAACCGGGGAGCTGTTTTTT
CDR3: CASSTGLATTGELFF

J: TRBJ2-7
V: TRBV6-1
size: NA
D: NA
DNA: TGTGCCACCAGAGCGGCTTACCCCCTCGAGCAGTACTTC
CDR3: CATRAAYPLEQYF

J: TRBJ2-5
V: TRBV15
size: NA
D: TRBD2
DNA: TGTGCCACCAGCAGAGGAGCGGGTAGGACTAGCGAACAGCGGTACCAAGAGACCCAGTACTTC
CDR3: CATSRGAGRTSEQRYQETQYF

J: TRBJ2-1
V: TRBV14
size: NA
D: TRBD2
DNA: TGTGCCAGCAGCCAAGATCGAAAGGGACTAGCGTCCTACAATGAGCAGTTCTTC
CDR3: CASSQDRKGLASYNEQFF

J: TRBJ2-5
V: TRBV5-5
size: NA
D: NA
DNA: TGTGCCAGCAGCCCAAACCCTCAGGACAGTCAAGAGACCCAGTACTTC
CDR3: CASSPNPQDSQETQYF

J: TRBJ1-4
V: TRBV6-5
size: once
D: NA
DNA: TGTGCCAGCACCCCGACAGGCCAGCCATATGAAAAACTGTTTTTT
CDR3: CASTPTGQPYEKLFF

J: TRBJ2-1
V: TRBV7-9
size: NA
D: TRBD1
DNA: TGTGCCAGCAGCTTACGGGGCGGGACAGGCAGGAATGAGCAGTTCTTC
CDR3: CASSLRGGTGRNEQFF

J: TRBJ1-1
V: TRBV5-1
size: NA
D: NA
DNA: TGCGCCAGCAGCTTGATACCGACGGGGACTCTTCAGGCTGAAGCTTTCTTT
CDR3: CASSLIPTGTLQAEAFF

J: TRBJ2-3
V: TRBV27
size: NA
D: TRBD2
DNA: TGTGCCAGCAGTTTATCGGCCCCTAGCGGGGCCAGGGATACGCAGTATTTT
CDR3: CASSLSAPSGARDTQYF

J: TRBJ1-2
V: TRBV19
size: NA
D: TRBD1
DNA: TGTGCCAGTAGTAACGACAGGGGGAACTATGGCTACACCTTC
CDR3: CASSNDRGNYGYTF

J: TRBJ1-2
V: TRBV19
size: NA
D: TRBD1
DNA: TGTGCCAGTAGTGGGGGAGGGACAGGAATCTATGGCTACACCTTC
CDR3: CASSGGGTGIYGYTF

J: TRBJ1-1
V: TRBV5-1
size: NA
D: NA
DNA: TGCGCCAGCAGCTTGGATGGCAGGTGGACTGAAGCTTTCTTT
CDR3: CASSLDGRWTEAFF

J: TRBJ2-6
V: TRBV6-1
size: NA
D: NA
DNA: TGTGCCAGCAGTGAAAAGAGCTCTGGGGCCAACGTCCTGACTTTC
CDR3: CASSEKSSGANVLTF

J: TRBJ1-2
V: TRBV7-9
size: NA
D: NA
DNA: TGTTCCAGCAGCTTAGACGGGCAGGGGTCCCGTCGGGGCTACACCTTC
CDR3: CSSSLDGQGSRRGYTF

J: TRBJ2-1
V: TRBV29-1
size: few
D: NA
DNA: TGCAGCGCCGGAGGGGGGGCACTCAACAATGAGCAGTTCTTC
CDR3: CSAGGGALNNEQFF

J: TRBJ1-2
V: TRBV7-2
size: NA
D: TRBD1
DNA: TGTGCCAGCAGCGAGACAGGGGGCCCTACTAACTATGGCTACACCTTC
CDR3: CASSETGGPTNYGYTF

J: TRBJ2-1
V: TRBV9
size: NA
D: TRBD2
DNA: TGTGCCAGCAGCGACCCCTCGGGACTAGCGGGAGTGGAGCAGTTCTTC
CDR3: CASSDPSGLAGVEQFF

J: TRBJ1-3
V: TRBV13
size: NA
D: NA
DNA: TGTGCCAGCAGCTTCGGACTTCTTGGAAACACCATATATTTT
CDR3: CASSFGLLGNTIYF

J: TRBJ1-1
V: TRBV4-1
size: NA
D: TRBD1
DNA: TGCGCCAGCAGCCTTCCCAACAGGGGGCCGGACACTGAAGCTTTCTTT
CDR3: CASSLPNRGPDTEAFF

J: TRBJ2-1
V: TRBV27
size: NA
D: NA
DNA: TGTGCCAGCAGACAATACAATGAGCAGTTCTTC
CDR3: CASRQYNEQFF

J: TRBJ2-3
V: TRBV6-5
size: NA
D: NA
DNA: TGTGCCAGCAGTGTGGGCAGCCCAGATACGCAGTATTTT
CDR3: CASSVGSPDTQYF

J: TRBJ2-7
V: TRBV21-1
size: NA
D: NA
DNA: TGTGCCACTCCACTAACAGGGTCCGAGCAGTACTTC
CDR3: CATPLTGSEQYF

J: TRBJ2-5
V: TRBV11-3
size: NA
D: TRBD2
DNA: TGTGCCAGCAGCCCCTGGACTAGCGGAGAGACCCAGTACTTC
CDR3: CASSPWTSGETQYF

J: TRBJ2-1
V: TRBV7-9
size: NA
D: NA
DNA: TGTGCCAGCACTTCCTTGCAGGGGATGTCCTACAATGAGCAGTTCTTC
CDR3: CASTSLQGMSYNEQFF

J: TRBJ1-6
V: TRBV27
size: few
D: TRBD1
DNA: TGTGCCAGCAGTGGGGGACAGGGGACTTCACCCCTCCACTTT
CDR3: CASSGGQGTSPLHF

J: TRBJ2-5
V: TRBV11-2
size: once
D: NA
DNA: TGTGCCAGCAGCATAAGCCACCCCCAGTACTTC
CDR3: CASSISHPQYF

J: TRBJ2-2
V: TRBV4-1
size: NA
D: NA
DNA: TGCGCCAGCAGCCAAGAAAGAATAACAGTGCCCCCGAACACCGGGGAGCTGTTTTTT
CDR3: CASSQERITVPPNTGELFF

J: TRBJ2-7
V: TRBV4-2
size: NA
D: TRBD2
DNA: TGTGCCAGCAGCCAAGCGCTAGCGGGAAGCGAGCAGTACTTC
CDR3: CASSQALAGSEQYF

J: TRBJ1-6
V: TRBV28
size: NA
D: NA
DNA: TGTGCCAGCAGTTTCCGGAGCTCCTATAATTCACCCCTCCACTTT
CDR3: CASSFRSSYNSPLHF

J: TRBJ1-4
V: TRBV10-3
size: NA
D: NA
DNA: TGTGCCATCGCAGGGGCAACTAATGAAAAACTGTTTTTT
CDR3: CAIAGATNEKLFF

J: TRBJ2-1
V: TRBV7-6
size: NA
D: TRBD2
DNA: TGTGCCAGCAGCTTAGTAAGCGGACTAGCGGATTACAATGAGCAGTTCTTC
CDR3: CASSLVSGLADYNEQFF

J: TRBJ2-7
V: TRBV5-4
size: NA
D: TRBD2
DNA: TGTGCCAGCAGCTTGGGCTTTGGGGAACTAGCGGGAGAAGAGCAGTACTTC
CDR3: CASSLGFGELAGEEQYF

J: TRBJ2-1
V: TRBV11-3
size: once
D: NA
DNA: TGTGCCAGCAGCTTAGGGGTTTTAGCTCCCAAGGGGTTCAATGAGCAGTTCTTC
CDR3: CASSLGVLAPKGFNEQFF

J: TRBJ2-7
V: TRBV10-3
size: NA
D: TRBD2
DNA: TGTGCCATCGGAAATAGCGGGATAGACGACGAGCAGTACTTC
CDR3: CAIGNSGIDDEQYF

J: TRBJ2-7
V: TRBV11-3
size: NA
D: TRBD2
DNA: TGTGCCAGCAGCCCCACGGGGGGTGAGCAGTACTTC
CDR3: CASSPTGGEQYF

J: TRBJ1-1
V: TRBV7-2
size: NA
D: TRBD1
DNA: TGTGCCAGCAGCTTAGGACAGGGGGTGACTGAAGCTTTCTTT
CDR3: CASSLGQGVTEAFF

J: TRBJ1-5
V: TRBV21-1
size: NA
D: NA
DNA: TGTGCCAGCAGCAACAGGGGTGATGGCAATCAGCCCCAGCATTTT
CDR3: CASSNRGDGNQPQHF

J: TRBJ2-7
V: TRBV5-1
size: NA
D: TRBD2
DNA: TGCGCCAGCAGCTTGGATGGGGGGGCCTACGAGCAGTACTTC
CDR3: CASSLDGGAYEQYF

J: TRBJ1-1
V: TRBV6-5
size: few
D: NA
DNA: TGTGCCAGCACCAAGGCCCAGGGGCATTTTGGAGCTTTCTTT
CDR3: CASTKAQGHFGAFF

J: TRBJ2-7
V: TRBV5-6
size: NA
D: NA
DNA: TGTGCCAGCAGCTTGGGGGCCAGATCTAAGCAGTACTTC
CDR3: CASSLGARSKQYF

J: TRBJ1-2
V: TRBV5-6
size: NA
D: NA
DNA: TGTGCCAGCAGCCCCTTCGGGGAGTACTATGGCTACACCTTC
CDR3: CASSPFGEYYGYTF

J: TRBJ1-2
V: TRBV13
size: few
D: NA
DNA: TGTGCCAGCAGCTTCGATACAGCTACAAACTATGGCTACACCTTC
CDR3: CASSFDTATNYGYTF

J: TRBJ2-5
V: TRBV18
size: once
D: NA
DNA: TGTGCCAGCTCACCGGTTCAGACAGACCAAGAGACCCAGTACTTC
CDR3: CASSPVQTDQETQYF